This T cell receptor (beta chain) was obtained from a study of blood T cell repertoires in COVID-19. Sequencing was performed with immunoSEQ multiplex PCR; in TCRdb, only in-frame clones are kept and a portion is missing. The sample contains about 160,000 clones, around 74% of which appear only once. Germline CDR1 reads SQVTM; CDR2 reads ANQGSEA. This CDR3 has 14 amino acids. J was trimmed by 3 bases and V by 4 bases; bases with no gene match: 3. This clone was counted between two and nine times. The sample carries other DNA sequences with the same CDR3. This chain connects TRBV29-1 to TRBJ2-2, with 9 bases aligning to TRBD2. Sequencing used peripheral blood. The sequence was collected from a man in his sixties or seventies with acute or convalescent COVID-19. The CDR3 nucleotides are TGCAGCGTTGTTGCGGGAGGGTACACCGGGGAGCTGTTTTTT. Encoded protein: CSVVAGGYTGELFF.